This T cell receptor beta chain was documented in a study of T cell responses to AZD1222 COVID-19 vaccine. Findings and limits, study-wide: Repertoire sampling was restricted to post-peak T cell response timepoints.

Generated by immunoSEQ multiplex PCR, the TCRdb table keeps only in-frame clones and is missing some. Of roughly 180,000 clones in the sample, 90% to 95% are singletons; the top ten hold 7.5% to 10%. The CDR3 covers 14 residues. The J segment lost 7 bases and the V segment lost 5 bases, leaving 5 bases of the junction unmatched. Germline assignment: CDR1 MNHEY and CDR2 SVGAGI. About this clone: What it binds is unknown.

The source is an adult in good health. The gene calls are TRBV6-5 and TRBJ2-2; 9 nucleotides align to TRBD1. This material consisted of peripheral blood, taken on day 0 of AZD1222 vaccination. In DNA form, the CDR3 reads TGTGCCAGCAGTATGACAGGGGGAGGCGGGGAGCTGTTTTTT. Amino acid sequence: CASSMTGGGGELFF.